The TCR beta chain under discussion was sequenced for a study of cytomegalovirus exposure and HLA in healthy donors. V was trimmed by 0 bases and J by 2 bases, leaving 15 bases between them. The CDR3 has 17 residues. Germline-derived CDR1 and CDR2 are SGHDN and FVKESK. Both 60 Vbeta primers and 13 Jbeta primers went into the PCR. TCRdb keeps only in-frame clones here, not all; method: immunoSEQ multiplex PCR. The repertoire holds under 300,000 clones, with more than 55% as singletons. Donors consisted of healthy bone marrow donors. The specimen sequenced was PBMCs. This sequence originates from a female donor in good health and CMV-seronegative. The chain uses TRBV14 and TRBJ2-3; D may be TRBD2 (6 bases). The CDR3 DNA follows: TGTGCCAGCAGCCAAGACAGAGGGAGGTTAGCCACAGATACGCAGTATTTT. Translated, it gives CASSQDRGRLATDTQYF.